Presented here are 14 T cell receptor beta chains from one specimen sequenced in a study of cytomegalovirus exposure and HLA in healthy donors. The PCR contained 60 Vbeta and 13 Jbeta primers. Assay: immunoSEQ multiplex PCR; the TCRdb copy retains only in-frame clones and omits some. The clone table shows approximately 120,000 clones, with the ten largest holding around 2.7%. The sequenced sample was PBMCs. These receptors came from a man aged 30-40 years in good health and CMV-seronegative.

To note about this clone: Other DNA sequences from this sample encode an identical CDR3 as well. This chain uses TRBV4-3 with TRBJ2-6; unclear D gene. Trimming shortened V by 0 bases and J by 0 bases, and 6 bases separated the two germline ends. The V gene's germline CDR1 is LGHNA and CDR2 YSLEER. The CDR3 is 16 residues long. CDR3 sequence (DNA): TGCGCCAGCAGCCAAGAATCGGGCTCTGGGGCCAACGTCCTGACTTTC. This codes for CASSQESGSGANVLTF.

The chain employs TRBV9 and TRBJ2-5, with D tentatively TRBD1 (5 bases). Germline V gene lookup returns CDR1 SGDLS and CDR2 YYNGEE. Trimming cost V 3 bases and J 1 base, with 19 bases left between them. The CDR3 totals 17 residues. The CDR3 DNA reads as TGTGCCAGCAGCGCTCCTCGGGCGACAGATTTCCAAGAGACCCAGTACTTC. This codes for CASSAPRATDFQETQYF.

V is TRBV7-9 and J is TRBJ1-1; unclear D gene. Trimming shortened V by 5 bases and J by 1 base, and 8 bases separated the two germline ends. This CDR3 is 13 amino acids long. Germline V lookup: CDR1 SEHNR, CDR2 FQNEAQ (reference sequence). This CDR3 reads CASSVPGNTEAFF. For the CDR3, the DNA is TGTGCCAGCAGCGTCCCGGGGAACACTGAAGCTTTCTTT.

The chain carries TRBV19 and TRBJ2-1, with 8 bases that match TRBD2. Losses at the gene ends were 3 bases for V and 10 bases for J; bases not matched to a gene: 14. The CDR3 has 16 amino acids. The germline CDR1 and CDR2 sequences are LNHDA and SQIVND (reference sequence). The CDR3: CASSMGAGVLGWEQFF. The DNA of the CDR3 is TGTGCCAGTAGTATGGGAGCGGGAGTTCTTGGATGGGAGCAGTTCTTC.

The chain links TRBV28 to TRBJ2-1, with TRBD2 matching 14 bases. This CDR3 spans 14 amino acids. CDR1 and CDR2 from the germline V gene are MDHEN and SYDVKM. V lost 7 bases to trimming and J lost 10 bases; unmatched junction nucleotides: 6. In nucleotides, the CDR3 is TGTGCCAGCAACCCGGGACTAGCGGGAGCAGAGCAGTTCTTC. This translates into CASNPGLAGAEQFF.

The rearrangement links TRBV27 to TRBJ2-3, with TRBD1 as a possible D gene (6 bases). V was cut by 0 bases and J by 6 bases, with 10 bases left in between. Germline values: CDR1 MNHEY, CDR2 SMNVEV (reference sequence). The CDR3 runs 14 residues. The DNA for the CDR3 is TGTGCCAGCAGTTTATCGGGGACATGGGATACGCAGTATTTT. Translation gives CASSLSGTWDTQYF.

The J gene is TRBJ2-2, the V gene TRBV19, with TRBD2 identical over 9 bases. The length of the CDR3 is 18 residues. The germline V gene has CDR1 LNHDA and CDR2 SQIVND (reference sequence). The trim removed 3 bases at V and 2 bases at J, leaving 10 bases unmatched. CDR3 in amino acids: CASSINRASGDNTGELFF. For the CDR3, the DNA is TGTGCCAGTAGTATCAACAGGGCTAGCGGGGATAACACCGGGGAGCTGTTTTTT.

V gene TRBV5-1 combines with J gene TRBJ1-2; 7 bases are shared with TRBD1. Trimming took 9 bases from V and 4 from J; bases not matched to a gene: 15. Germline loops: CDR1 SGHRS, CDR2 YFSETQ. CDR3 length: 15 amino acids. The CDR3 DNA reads TGCGCCAAAGGACAGGTTTGGTTTAAATTCTATGGCTACACCTTC. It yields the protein CAKGQVWFKFYGYTF.

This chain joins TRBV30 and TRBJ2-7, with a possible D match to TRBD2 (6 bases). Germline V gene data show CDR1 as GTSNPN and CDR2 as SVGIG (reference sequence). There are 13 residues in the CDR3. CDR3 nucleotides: TGTTCGGGCGGGGCCTTGCTCTCCTACGAGCAGTACTTC. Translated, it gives CSGGALLSYEQYF. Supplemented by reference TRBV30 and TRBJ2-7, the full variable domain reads SQTIHQWPATLVQPVGSPLSLECTVEGTSNPNLYWYRQAAGRGLQLLFYSVGIGQISSEVPQNLSASRPQDRQFILSSKKLLLSDSGFYLCSGGALLSYEQYFGPGTRLTVT.

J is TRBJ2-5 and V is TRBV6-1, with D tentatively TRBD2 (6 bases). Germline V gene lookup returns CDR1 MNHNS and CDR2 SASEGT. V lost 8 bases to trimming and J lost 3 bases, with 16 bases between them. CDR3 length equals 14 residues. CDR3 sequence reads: CASSGNWGEETQYF. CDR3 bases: TGTGCCAGCTCCGGGAATTGGGGGGAAGAGACCCAGTACTTC.

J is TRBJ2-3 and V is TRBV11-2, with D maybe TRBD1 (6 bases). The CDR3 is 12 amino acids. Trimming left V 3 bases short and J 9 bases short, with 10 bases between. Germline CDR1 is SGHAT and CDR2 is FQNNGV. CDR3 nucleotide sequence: TGTGCCAGCAGCTTGTACAGGGAAACGCAGTATTTT. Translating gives CASSLYRETQYF.

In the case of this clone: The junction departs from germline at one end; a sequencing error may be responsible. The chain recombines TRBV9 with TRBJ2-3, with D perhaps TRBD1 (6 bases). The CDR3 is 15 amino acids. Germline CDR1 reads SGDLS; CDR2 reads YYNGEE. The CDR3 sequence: CASSVRGSSIDTQYF. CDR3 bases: TGTGCCAGCAGCGTAAGGGGGAGTAGCATAGATACGCAGTATTTT.

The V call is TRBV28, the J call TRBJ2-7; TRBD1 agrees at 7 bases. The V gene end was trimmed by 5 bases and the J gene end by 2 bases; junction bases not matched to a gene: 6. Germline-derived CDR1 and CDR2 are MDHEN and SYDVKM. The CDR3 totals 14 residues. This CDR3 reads CASSRTGSAYEQYF. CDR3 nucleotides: TGTGCCAGCAGTAGGACAGGTTCGGCCTACGAGCAGTACTTC.

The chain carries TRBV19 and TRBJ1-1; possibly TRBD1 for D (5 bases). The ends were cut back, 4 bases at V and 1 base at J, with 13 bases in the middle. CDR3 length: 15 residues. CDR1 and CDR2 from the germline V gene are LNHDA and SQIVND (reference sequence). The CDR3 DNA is TGTGCCAGTAGTACCTTCAGGGCCCCGAACACTGAAGCTTTCTTT. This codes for CASSTFRAPNTEAFF.